Presented here are 17 T cell receptor beta chains from one specimen sequenced in a study of T cells of healthy individuals. TCRdb passed the 5' RACE reads through MiXCR, listing each CDR3 protein once. The sample gives some 85,000 distinct CDR3 sequences, about 5.5% of which show up once; 7.5% is in the top ten. All receptors derive from a female donor in good health.

This clonotype was observed a few times. V usage is TRBV27 and J usage is TRBJ2-1, with 8 bases aligning to TRBD2. Germline trimming cut 7 bases from V and 0 bases from J; bases unmatched to any gene: 8. Germline assignment: CDR1 MNHEY and CDR2 SMNVEV (reference sequence). The CDR3 has 16 amino acids. Here the CDR3 reads CASTLFSGDSYNEQFF. The CDR3, as DNA: TGTGCCAGCACACTCTTTAGCGGGGACTCCTACAATGAGCAGTTCTTC.

This clonotype has just a few counts. The rearrangement joins TRBV20-1 to TRBJ1-5; 10 positions agree with TRBD1. Trimming took 4 bases from V and 5 from J; bases not matched to a gene: 8. Germline assignment: CDR1 DFQATT and CDR2 SNEGSKA (reference sequence). The CDR3 covers 15 residues. For the CDR3, the DNA is TGCAGTGCTATTGATTTTGGGACAGGGGATCAGCCCCAGCATTTT. Protein product: CSAIDFGTGDQPQHF.

The sample holds a few counts of this clonotype. The chain employs TRBV28 and TRBJ2-3; 8 bases line up with TRBD2. The germline gives CDR1 MDHEN, CDR2 SYDVKM. V shed 3 bases and J 5 bases; nucleotides not matched to a gene: 7. The CDR3 extends over 15 amino acids. In DNA form, the CDR3 reads TGTGCCAGCAGTTTCCAGCGGGAGATCGGAGATACGCAGTATTTT. Protein product: CASSFQREIGDTQYF. Using reference TRBV28 and TRBJ2-3 for the parts outside the CDR3, the full variable domain is DVKVTQSSRYLVKRTGEKVFLECVQDMDHENMFWYRQDPGLGLRLIYFSYDVKMKEKGDIPEGYSVSREKKERFSLILESASTNQTSMYLCASSFQREIGDTQYFGPGTRLTVL.

The table lists this clonotype with a few counts. The V and J genes are TRBV20-1 and TRBJ2-7; 11 bases fit TRBD2. The ends lost 1 base at V and 0 bases at J; junction bases unmatched: 5. The CDR3 consists of 16 residues. Germline V gene sequence: CDR1 DFQATT, CDR2 SNEGSKA (reference sequence). The CDR3 region is CSARGTSGSSSYEQYF. CDR3 sequence (DNA): TGCAGTGCTAGAGGGACTAGCGGGTCCAGCTCCTACGAGCAGTACTTC.

The sample holds many counts of this clonotype. V and J are TRBV9 and TRBJ2-7, with 8 bases that match TRBD1. This CDR3 comprises 13 residues. The germline CDR1 and CDR2 sequences are SGDLS and YYNGEE. Losses at the gene ends were 3 bases for V and 2 bases for J; bases not matched to a gene: 1. The CDR3 nucleotides read TGTGCCAGCAGCGCACAGGGGGCCTACGAGCAGTACTTC. This gives the protein CASSAQGAYEQYF. Filled out from reference TRBV9 and TRBJ2-7, the complete variable domain reads DSGVTQTPKHLITATGQRVTLRCSPRSGDLSVYWYQQSLDQGLQFLIQYYNGEERAKGNILERFSAQQFPDLHSELNLSSLELGDSALYFCASSAQGAYEQYFGPGTRLTVT.

This clonotype has a count of ten or more. The chain combines TRBV9 with TRBJ2-1; 12 bases agree with TRBD2. V gave up 0 bases and J gave up 7 bases; unmatched junction bases: 8. The length of the CDR3 is 17 residues. The germline gives CDR1 SGDLS, CDR2 YYNGEE. CDR3 sequence reads: CASSVGLAGGSSNEQFF. CDR3 bases: TGTGCCAGCAGCGTAGGGCTAGCGGGAGGGTCAAGTAATGAGCAGTTCTTC.

This clonotype was counted ten times or more. The chain has TRBV5-4 and TRBJ2-7; 9 nucleotides match TRBD1. The CDR3 has 15 residues. CDR1 SGHNT and CDR2 YYREEE come from the germline V gene (reference sequence). V dropped 4 bases and J dropped 0; count of bases not matched to a gene: 5. CDR3 region: CASSRPTGGSYEQYF. The CDR3 DNA reads TGTGCCAGCAGCCGCCCGACAGGGGGCTCCTACGAGCAGTACTTC. The full variable domain, rest sourced from reference TRBV5-4 and TRBJ2-7, is ETGVTQSPTHLIKTRGQQVTLRCSSQSGHNTVSWYQQALGQGPQFIFQYYREEENGRGNFPPRFSGLQFPNYSSELNVNALELDDSALYLCASSRPTGGSYEQYFGPGTRLTVT.

This clonotype was recorded many times. The chain couples TRBV29-1 to TRBJ1-1; the match to TRBD1 covers 7 bases. The CDR3 loop spans 14 amino acids. The trim removed 4 bases at V and 4 bases at J, leaving 9 bases unmatched. CDR1 and CDR2 from the germline V gene are SQVTM and ANQGSEA. The CDR3 coding sequence is TGCAGCGTTGGAAAGGGGGCGCGGGGCACTGAAGCTTTCTTT. Amino acids: CSVGKGARGTEAFF.

This clonotype was counted many times. The CDR3 here is CASSYDLQQGETDTQYF. In nucleotides, the CDR3 is TGTGCCAGCAGTTACGATTTGCAACAGGGTGAGACAGATACGCAGTATTTT. This chain joins TRBV6-2 or TRBV6-3 and TRBJ2-3, with a weak D call TRBD1 (6 bases). In germline, CDR1 is MNHEY, CDR2 SVGEGT. The V gene lost 2 bases and the J gene lost 3 bases, with 18 bases spanning the gap. CDR3 length: 17 residues.

This clonotype showed up just a few times. The chain combines TRBV6-5 with TRBJ1-1, with D uncertain. This CDR3 region has 16 residues. The germline CDR1 and CDR2 sequences are MNHEY and SVGAGI. V was shortened by 2 bases and J by 0 bases, with 13 bases between the two germline ends. CDR3 loop: CASSYGVPPMNTEAFF. CDR3 bases: TGTGCCAGCAGTTACGGGGTTCCTCCCATGAACACTGAAGCTTTCTTT.

This clonotype was seen at least ten times. The chain uses TRBV27 and TRBJ2-4; the match to TRBD1 covers 9 bases. Germline lookup yields CDR1 MNHEY and CDR2 SMNVEV (reference sequence). CDR3 length: 16 amino acids. The ends lost 3 bases at V and 6 bases at J; junction bases unmatched: 9. The CDR3 DNA reads TGTGCCAGCAGTTTGGGATCACAGGGGGCAAGAAACATTCAGTACTTC. Amino acid sequence: CASSLGSQGARNIQYF.

This clonotype was counted ten times or more. The V gene is TRBV10-3, the J gene TRBJ2-3; 11 bases align to TRBD2. The CDR3 loop spans 15 amino acids. Trimming removed 5 bases from V and 2 bases from J; junction bases left unmatched: 3. Germline CDR1 reads ENHRY; CDR2 reads SYGVKD. DNA for the CDR3: TGTGCCATCAGTACTAGCGGGAGCAACACAGATACGCAGTATTTT. It is translated as CAISTSGSNTDTQYF.

In its sample, this clonotype ranks as medium-sized. This chain links TRBV29-1 with TRBJ1-2; no clear D. The CDR3 extends over 15 amino acids. The germline CDR1 and CDR2 sequences are SQVTM and ANQGSEA. The V gene lost 6 bases and the J gene lost 2 bases, with 19 bases spanning the gap. The CDR3 loop is CSVLSADSLNYGYTF. The CDR3 nucleotides are TGCAGCGTGTTATCCGCCGACTCACTGAACTATGGCTACACCTTC.

The chain has TRBV7-9 and TRBJ2-4, with TRBD2 as a possible D gene (6 bases). Germline CDR1 is SEHNR and CDR2 is FQNEAQ (reference sequence). The CDR3 has 17 residues. V was clipped by 1 base and J by 0 bases, with 13 bases between them. The chain's CDR3 is CASSLEAPGLAKNIQYF. The CDR3 nucleotides read TGTGCCAGCAGCTTAGAAGCTCCGGGACTAGCCAAAAACATTCAGTACTTC.

This clonotype was seen only once. V usage is TRBV18 and J usage is TRBJ2-7; 7 positions match TRBD1. Germline V gene sequence: CDR1 KGHSH, CDR2 LQKENI. Trimming at V came to 2 bases and at J to 3 bases, leaving 10 bases not matched to a gene. The CDR3 covers 16 residues. In DNA, the CDR3 is TGTGCCAGCTCACCAGCGAGGGGGCGCGGAAACTACGAGCAGTACTTC. This gives the protein CASSPARGRGNYEQYF.

This clonotype came up many times. This sequence joins TRBV6-2 or TRBV6-3 and TRBJ2-7; D is undetermined. V lost 3 bases, J lost 3 bases, and 6 bases lay in between. Germline loops: CDR1 MNHEY, CDR2 SVGEGT. The CDR3 runs 12 residues. CDR3 bases: TGTGCCAGCAGTTATGCCCACTACGAGCAGTACTTC. Protein product: CASSYAHYEQYF.

Many counts were recorded for this clonotype. The chain links TRBV6-5 to TRBJ2-1; D perhaps matches TRBD2 (5 bases). Germline-derived CDR1 and CDR2 are MNHEY and SVGAGI. CDR3 length equals 16 residues. Trimming left V 0 bases short and J 4 bases short, with 13 bases between. The CDR3, as DNA: TGTGCCAGCAGTTACTCGACGGGGTTAGGTTACAATGAGCAGTTCTTC. It translates to CASSYSTGLGYNEQFF.